The 2 T cell receptor beta chains listed next were all sequenced from one sample in a study of T cell responses to AZD1222 COVID-19 vaccine. Assay: immunoSEQ multiplex PCR; the TCRdb copy retains only in-frame clones and omits some. The data show around 100,000 clones, about 89% seen once. The material sequenced was peripheral blood, taken on day 0 of AZD1222 vaccination. The source is an adult in good health.

The chain carries TRBV29-1 and TRBJ2-7; D perhaps matches TRBD2 (6 bases). Germline-derived CDR1 and CDR2 are SQVTM and ANQGSEA. This CDR3 spans 11 amino acids. Trimming left V 6 bases short and J 1 base short, with 7 bases between. CDR3 coding DNA: TGCAGCGTGGGGACTTCCTACGAGCAGTACTTC. This encodes CSVGTSYEQYF.

This clone was seen once. The J gene is TRBJ2-7, the V gene TRBV11-1, with D perhaps matching TRBD1 (6 bases). The V end lost 5 bases, the J end lost 4 bases, and 18 bases lay between the germline ends. The germline CDR1 and CDR2 sequences are SGHAT and FQDESV (reference sequence). CDR3 size: 15 residues. CDR3 loop: CASSVPGQRLYEQYF. DNA of the CDR3: TGTGCCAGCAGCGTACCGGGACAAAGGCTATACGAGCAGTACTTC.